This TCR beta chain was observed in a study of blood T cell repertoires in COVID-19. Overall study context: Samples representing acute and convalescent COVID-19 were sourced from the United States, Italy and Spain. Sources were T cells, B-cell-depleted T cells, or PBMCs; the material itself was cDNA or gDNA.

The V segment lost 3 bases and the J segment 3 bases; nucleotides outside the gene matches: 9. CDR3 size: 17 residues. CDR1 LNHDA and CDR2 SQIVND come from the germline V gene (reference sequence). In the authors' methods: Amplified reference gene primers provided the basis for estimating nucleated cell counts. This table comes from immunoSEQ multiplex PCR, and its TCRdb copy is limited to in-frame clones, with some not included. V, J and clone size were drawn from that table, and D and trimming were deduced from the DNA. Of a few hundred thousand clones listed, just under 90% were seen once; the top ten hold roughly 3.9%. This clone was recorded once.

This receptor was taken from a woman in her 40s with acute or convalescent COVID-19. The specimen was peripheral blood. The V gene is TRBV19, the J gene TRBJ1-2; TRBD1 matches at 11 bases. CDR3 in DNA: TGTGCCAGTAGTATCCAACCTGGGACAGGGGGTGACTATGGCTACACCTTC. It specifies CASSIQPGTGGDYGYTF.